This TCR beta chain was captured in a study of cytomegalovirus exposure and HLA in healthy donors. This clone was seen a single time. TCRdb's table, derived via immunoSEQ multiplex PCR, lists solely in-frame clones and lacks some. There are approximately 300,000 clones in the sample; approximately 90% occur only once, and more than 0.8% lies in the top ten. Germline V gene sequence: CDR1 KGHSH, CDR2 LQKENI. V lost 3 bases and J 4 bases, leaving 12 bases between the germline ends. This CDR3 has 15 residues. The receptor's source is a young woman in good health and CMV-seronegative. This chain connects TRBV18 to TRBJ1-4, with a tentative D call TRBD1 (5 bases). Sequencing was carried out using PBMCs. The DNA for the CDR3 is TGTGCCAGCTCACCCCCGATCGGGGGTAATGAAAAACTGTTTTTT. Translation gives CASSPPIGGNEKLFF.